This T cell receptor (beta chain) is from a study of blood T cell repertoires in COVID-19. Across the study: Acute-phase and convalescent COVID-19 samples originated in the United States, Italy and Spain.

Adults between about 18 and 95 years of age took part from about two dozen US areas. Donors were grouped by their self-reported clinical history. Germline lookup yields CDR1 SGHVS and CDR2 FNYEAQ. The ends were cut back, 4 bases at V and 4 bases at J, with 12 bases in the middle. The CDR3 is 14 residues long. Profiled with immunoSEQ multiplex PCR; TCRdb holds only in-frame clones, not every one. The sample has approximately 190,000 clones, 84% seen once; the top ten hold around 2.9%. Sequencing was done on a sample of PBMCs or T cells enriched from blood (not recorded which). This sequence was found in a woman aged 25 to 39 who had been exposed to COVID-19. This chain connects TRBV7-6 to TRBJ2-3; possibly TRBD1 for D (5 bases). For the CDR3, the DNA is TGTGCCAGCAGCTCTAGGGCCAGGGCAGATACGCAGTATTTT. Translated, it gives CASSSRARADTQYF.